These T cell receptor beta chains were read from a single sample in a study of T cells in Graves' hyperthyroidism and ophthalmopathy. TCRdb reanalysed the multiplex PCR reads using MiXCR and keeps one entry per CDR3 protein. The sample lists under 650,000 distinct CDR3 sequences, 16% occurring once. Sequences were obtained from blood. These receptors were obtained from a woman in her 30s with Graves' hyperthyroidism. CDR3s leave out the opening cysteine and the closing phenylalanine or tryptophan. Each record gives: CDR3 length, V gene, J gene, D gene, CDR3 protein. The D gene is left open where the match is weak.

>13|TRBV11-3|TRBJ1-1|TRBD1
ASSPGGIRNTEAF
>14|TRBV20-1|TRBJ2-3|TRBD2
SARDKLAGYTDTQY
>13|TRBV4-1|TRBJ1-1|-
ASSQNTAGVTEAF
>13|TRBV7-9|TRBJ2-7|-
ASSFPQGRSHEQY
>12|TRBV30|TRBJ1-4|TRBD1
AWSDSQQGEKLF
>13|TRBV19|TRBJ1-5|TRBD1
ASSIDRGGNQPQH
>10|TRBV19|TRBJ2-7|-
ASLAANYEQY
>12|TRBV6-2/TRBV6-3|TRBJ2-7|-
ASSYGGGPYEQY
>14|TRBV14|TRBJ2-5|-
ASSQDWGRIRETQY
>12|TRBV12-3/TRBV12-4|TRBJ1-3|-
ASRGASSGNTIY
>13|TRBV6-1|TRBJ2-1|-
ASSLQGVLGDEQF
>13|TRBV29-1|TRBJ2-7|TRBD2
SVEDLPAGVREQY
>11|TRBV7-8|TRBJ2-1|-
ASSSSDRHWQF
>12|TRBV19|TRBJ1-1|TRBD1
ASSPWTGGTEAF
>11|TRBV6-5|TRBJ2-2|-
ASSYSSTGELF
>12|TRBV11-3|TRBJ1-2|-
ASSLNQGRGGYT
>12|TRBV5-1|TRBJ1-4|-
ASSGGTPDEKLF
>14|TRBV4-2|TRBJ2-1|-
ASSQQAESSYNEQF
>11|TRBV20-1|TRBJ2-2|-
SARDSRSGELF
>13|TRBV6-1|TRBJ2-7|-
ASRFPGQLSYEQY
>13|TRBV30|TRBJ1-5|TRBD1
AWSGRDSRNQPQH
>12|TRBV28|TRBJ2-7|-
ASSLIRTPYEQY
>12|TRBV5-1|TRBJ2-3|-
ASSLGSGADTQY
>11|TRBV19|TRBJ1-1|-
ASKPGANTEAF
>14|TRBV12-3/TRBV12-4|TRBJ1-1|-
ASDKMDSLGNTEAF
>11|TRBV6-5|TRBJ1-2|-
ASSYSEANGYT
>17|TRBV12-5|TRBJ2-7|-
ASGLVFLIARDPRYEQY
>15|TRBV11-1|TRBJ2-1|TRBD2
ASSSKGTGTSYNEQF
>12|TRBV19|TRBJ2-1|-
ASRVDSSYNEQF
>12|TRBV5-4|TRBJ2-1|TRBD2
ASSARGGYNEQF
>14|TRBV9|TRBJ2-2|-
ASSVAVGPYTGELF
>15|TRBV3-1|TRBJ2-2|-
ASSQDVGIFATGELF
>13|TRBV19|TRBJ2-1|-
ASSIEGSTYNEQF
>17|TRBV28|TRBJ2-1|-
ASSLVTGSRGGSYNEQF
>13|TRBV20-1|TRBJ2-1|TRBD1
SASSRQGAQDEQF
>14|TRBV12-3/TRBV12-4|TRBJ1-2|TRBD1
ASSLSRTGWNYGYT
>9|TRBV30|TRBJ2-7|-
AWSVTYEQY
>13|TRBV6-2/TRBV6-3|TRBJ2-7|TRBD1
ASSYLGQWAEEQY
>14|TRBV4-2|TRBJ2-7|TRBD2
ASSQDGTSGTYEQY
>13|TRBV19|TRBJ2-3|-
ASSIAGLAPDTQY
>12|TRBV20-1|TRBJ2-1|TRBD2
SAPTSGTNNEQF